A selection of T cell receptor beta chains follows, all from one sample in a study of blood T cell repertoires in COVID-19. Method: immunoSEQ multiplex PCR; TCRdb's copy keeps in-frame clones and lacks some. This repertoire shows roughly 76,000 clones, 75% to 90% found once; its top ten account for around 1.2%. Sequenced sample: PBMCs or T cells enriched from blood (not recorded which). The source of these receptors is a woman aged 45-60 years with acute COVID-19. The CDR3 runs from the conserved cysteine through the conserved F or W. Each record gives: CDR3 protein, CDR3 DNA, J gene, V gene, clone size, D gene. D genes are given only for firm matches. Clone size is stated in some rows and not others, as once, few, many or a class when expanded.

CSAGQTDTQYF TGCAGCGCTGGACAGACAGATACGCAGTATTTT TRBJ2-3 TRBV29-1 - -
CASSLEAGPLNTEAFF TGCGCCAGCAGCTTGGAAGCAGGCCCTTTGAACACTGAAGCTTTCTTT TRBJ1-1 TRBV5-1 - -
CASGLGRVSEQFF TGTGCTAGTGGTTTAGGGAGGGTTAGTGAGCAGTTCTTC TRBJ2-1 TRBV12-5 - TRBD2
CASSLDGTTDNEQFF TGTGCCAGCAGCTTGGACGGGACTACCGACAATGAGCAGTTCTTC TRBJ2-1 TRBV5-4 few TRBD2
CASSYLSDEKLFF TGTGCCAGCAGCTATTTGAGTGATGAAAAACTGTTTTTT TRBJ1-4 TRBV7-9 - -
CATSRTGTGDGYTF TGTGCCACCAGCAGAACCGGGACAGGGGATGGCTACACCTTC TRBJ1-2 TRBV15 few TRBD1
CASSLHTPNTEAFF TGTGCCAGCAGTCTTCATACTCCGAACACTGAAGCTTTCTTT TRBJ1-1 TRBV5-4 - -
CASSISLLPQHF TGTGCCAGTAGTATCTCCCTTTTGCCCCAGCATTTT TRBJ1-5 TRBV19 - -
CASSPLPLTNTEAFF TGTGCCAGCAGCCCCCTCCCTCTTACAAACACTGAAGCTTTCTTT TRBJ1-1 TRBV5-5 - -
CAWSVLRHINYGYTF TGTGCCTGGAGTGTACTCAGGCATATCAACTATGGCTACACCTTC TRBJ1-2 TRBV30 - -
CASSPERGPRNEQFF TGTGCCAGCTCACCCGAGCGGGGACCGCGCAATGAGCAGTTCTTC TRBJ2-1 TRBV18 - TRBD2
CASSPQAGPALHQEAFF TGTGCCAGCTCACCACAGGCGGGGCCCGCGCTACACCAAGAAGCTTTCTTT TRBJ1-1 TRBV18 - -
CSVEVQGKETQYF TGCAGCGTTGAAGTTCAGGGGAAAGAGACCCAGTACTTC TRBJ2-5 TRBV29-1 - -
CASSVDTTPGNTIYF TGTGCCAGCAGCGTAGACACAACCCCTGGAAACACCATATATTTT TRBJ1-3 TRBV9 once -
CASRAGTSGRGTYEQYF TGTGCCAGCAGGGCCGGGACTAGCGGGAGAGGGACCTACGAGCAGTACTTC TRBJ2-7 TRBV5-4 - TRBD2
CASSQGLYGYTF TGTGCCAGCAGCCAAGGACTCTATGGCTACACCTTC TRBJ1-2 TRBV5-6 - -
CASSSPGGTLGTEAFF TGTGCCAGCAGCTCACCTGGGGGGACTCTGGGGACTGAAGCTTTCTTT TRBJ1-1 TRBV7-8 once -
CASSLQGQSTDTQYF TGTGCCAGCAGCTTACAAGGACAAAGCACAGATACGCAGTATTTT TRBJ2-3 TRBV7-6 - -
CASSLGGPYNEQFF TGTGCCAGCAGCTTGGGAGGCCCCTACAATGAGCAGTTCTTC TRBJ2-1 TRBV5-4 - -
CASSRGDTRQPQHF TGTGCCAGCAGTCGGGGGGACACACGTCAGCCCCAGCATTTT TRBJ1-5 TRBV28 - -
CASSPTSGTVYNEQFF TGTGCCAGCAGCCCGACTAGCGGGACCGTCTACAATGAGCAGTTCTTC TRBJ2-1 TRBV7-2 - TRBD2
CATSDGLAGGGYNEQFF TGTGCCACCAGTGACGGACTAGCGGGAGGTGGCTACAATGAGCAGTTCTTC TRBJ2-1 TRBV24-1 - TRBD2
CASRTGREGYEQYF TGTGCCAGCAGAACGGGGCGGGAGGGCTACGAGCAGTACTTC TRBJ2-7 TRBV6-5 - TRBD2
CASSRLDRGRQNEQFF TGTGCCAGCAGCCGCTTGGACAGGGGGCGTCAAAATGAGCAGTTCTTC TRBJ2-1 TRBV5-4 - TRBD1
CASSLGQGSYNEQFF TGCGCCAGCAGCTTGGGACAGGGATCCTACAATGAGCAGTTCTTC TRBJ2-1 TRBV5-1 - TRBD1
CAWSVLLAGGQNAGELFF TGTGCCTGGAGTGTACTCCTAGCGGGAGGGCAAAACGCCGGGGAGCTGTTTTTT TRBJ2-2 TRBV30 - TRBD2
CASSQEGRYNEQFF TGTGCCAGCAGCCAAGAGGGGAGGTACAATGAGCAGTTCTTC TRBJ2-1 TRBV14 - -
CASSPPGLEGNEQFF TGTGCCAGCAGCCCGCCGGGACTAGAGGGCAATGAGCAGTTCTTC TRBJ2-1 TRBV7-9 - TRBD2
CASRALTGNTGELFF TGTGCCAGCAGAGCACTGACAGGGAACACCGGGGAGCTGTTTTTT TRBJ2-2 TRBV6-5 - -
CASSTGTVYEQYF TGTGCCAGCAGCACCGGGACAGTCTACGAGCAGTACTTC TRBJ2-7 TRBV7-8 - TRBD1
CAWSVVDRITDTQYF TGTGCCTGGAGTGTGGTCGACAGGATCACAGATACGCAGTATTTT TRBJ2-3 TRBV30 - -
CASSQLRVQETQYF TGTGCCAGCAGCCAACTCAGGGTCCAAGAGACCCAGTACTTC TRBJ2-5 TRBV11-3 - -
CATSDFASGSSHEQFF TGTGCCACCAGTGATTTTGCTAGCGGGAGTTCTCATGAGCAGTTCTTC TRBJ2-1 TRBV24-1 - TRBD2
CASSQSRGQILAGSYNEQFF TGCGCCAGCAGCCAAAGTAGGGGACAGATTCTGGCAGGCTCCTACAATGAGCAGTTCTTC TRBJ2-1 TRBV4-1 - TRBD1
CASSSAGGPTTGELFF TGTGCCAGCAGTTCAGCGGGAGGACCTACCACCGGGGAGCTGTTTTTT TRBJ2-2 TRBV2 - TRBD2
CATSVAANEKLFF TGTGCCACCAGTGTAGCAGCTAATGAAAAACTGTTTTTT TRBJ1-4 TRBV24-1 - -
CATSRGEATNEKLFF TGTGCCACCAGCAGAGGCGAAGCAACTAATGAAAAACTGTTTTTT TRBJ1-4 TRBV15 - -
CATSRDLGATNEKLFF TGTGCCACCAGCAGAGATCTAGGCGCAACTAATGAAAAACTGTTTTTT TRBJ1-4 TRBV15 once -
CASGFWSDYSNQPQHF TGTGCTAGTGGTTTTTGGTCGGACTATAGCAATCAGCCCCAGCATTTT TRBJ1-5 TRBV12-5 - -